The clone carrying this TCR beta chain was detected a few times. Since all of the isolated RNA was reverse transcribed, expressed TCRB transcripts were what got sequenced. Method: immunoSEQ multiplex PCR; TCRdb's copy keeps in-frame clones and lacks some. The repertoire holds some 240,000 clones, with roughly a tenth as singletons. With 1 base removed from V and 4 bases from J, the gap between germline ends came to 6 bases. CDR3 length: 13 residues. In germline, CDR1 is SGHRS, CDR2 YFSETQ. This entry comes from a study of beta chain features in type 1 diabetes. This chain connects TRBV5-1 to TRBJ2-1, with D tentatively TRBD2 (5 bases). This sequence was found in a young man in good health. Specimen: central memory CD4+ T cells from blood. CDR3 in DNA: TGCGCCAGCAGCTTGCCGGGATACAATGAGCAGTTCTTC. Its protein is CASSLPGYNEQFF.